This TCR beta chain was captured in a study of T cell responses to AZD1222 COVID-19 vaccine. The CDR3 consists of 13 residues. The V and J ends lost 3 bases and 8 bases respectively, with 13 bases between them. The germline V gene encodes CDR1 SEHNR and CDR2 FQNEAQ (reference sequence). The assay was immunoSEQ multiplex PCR, and TCRdb's table has in-frame clones only and misses some. In the table there are 150,000 to 200,000 clones, 85% to 95% of which are singletons. The receptor's source is an adult who received the MenACWY meningococcal vaccine as a control. The chain employs TRBV7-9 and TRBJ1-2, with a tentative D call TRBD1 (6 bases). The sample consisted of peripheral blood, taken 28 days after the second dose of the MenACWY control vaccine. CDR3 coding DNA: TGTGCCAGCAGCTTGTTTTGGGGGCCCGGCTACACCTTC. Translating gives CASSLFWGPGYTF.